These 12 T cell receptor beta chains share one sample of origin, sequenced in a study of early T cells in non-severe SARS-CoV-2 infection (dated by TCRdb to the early 2020s). Receptor amplification or capture employed 5' RACE. The reads were generated on a NextSeq 500. TCRdb reprocessing: public reads trimmed at Q25 with fastp, clones called with MiXCR, in-frame beta chains kept. All rows with the same CDR3 protein become a single entry with the most common DNA and genes. The sample table shows approximately 97,000 distinct CDR3 sequences, and roughly 13% are seen once. 5.5% to 7% of the sample comes from the top ten. Sample: whole blood. These receptors came from an adult who was a healthcare worker with PCR-confirmed SARS-CoV-2 infection or an uninfected control (not recorded which).

The chain couples TRBV28 to TRBJ2-1; no firm D call. This CDR3 contains 10 residues. The V end was cut by 8 bases, the J end by 7 bases, with 6 bases between. CDR1 is MDHEN, CDR2 SYDVKM, per germline. The chain's CDR3 is CASGKNEQFF. CDR3 in DNA: TGTGCCAGCGGAAAGAATGAGCAGTTCTTC.

This clonotype was observed at least ten times. J is TRBJ1-4 and V is TRBV20-1, with a weak D call TRBD1 (6 bases). The germline V gene encodes CDR1 DFQATT and CDR2 SNEGSKA (reference sequence). V was clipped by 3 bases and J by 7 bases, with 15 bases between them. The CDR3 has 14 residues. The CDR3 DNA follows: TGCAGTGCTAGTCCCGGGACACCGTCTGAAAAACTGTTTTTT. Protein: CSASPGTPSEKLFF.

The CDR3 nucleotides are TGTGCCAGCACGTGGATCCCCGACGGCACCTACGAGCAGTACTTC. This encodes CASTWIPDGTYEQYF. The chain couples TRBV6-1 to TRBJ2-7; D is unclear. The CDR3 totals 15 residues. Trimming pared 7 bases from V and 2 bases from J, leaving 18 bases between. CDR1 is MNHNS and CDR2 is SASEGT in the germline V gene.

This clonotype has at least ten counts. The V and J genes are TRBV11-2 and TRBJ2-7; perhaps TRBD2 as D (7 bases). V was trimmed by 1 base and J by 6 bases, leaving 10 bases between them. The length of the CDR3 is 13 residues. Looked up from germline, CDR1 is SGHAT and CDR2 is FQNNGV. The CDR3 protein is CASSLVAGAEQYF. Written as DNA, the CDR3 is TGTGCCAGCAGCTTAGTCGCGGGGGCCGAGCAGTACTTC.

This clonotype was recorded many times. This chain links TRBV5-5 with TRBJ2-1; 7 bases are shared with TRBD2. The CDR3 spans 15 residues. CDR1 SGHKS and CDR2 YYEKEE come from the germline V gene (reference sequence). V shed 0 bases, J shed 3 bases, and the junction held 3 bases outside the gene matches. The CDR3 DNA reads TGTGCCAGCAGCTTGGAACTAGCGCTCTACAATGAGCAGTTCTTC. Its protein is CASSLELALYNEQFF.

This clonotype has only a few counts. The V call is TRBV9, the J call TRBJ2-7, with 12 bases aligning to TRBD2. V shed 4 bases and J 5 bases; nucleotides not matched to a gene: 4. Germline values: CDR1 SGDLS, CDR2 YYNGEE. The CDR3 has 14 amino acids. In DNA form, the CDR3 reads TGTGCCAGCAGCCCTCTAGCGGGAGGGGACGAGCAGTACTTC. It is translated as CASSPLAGGDEQYF.

In its sample, this clonotype was seen many times. The chain couples TRBV28 to TRBJ2-2; D is perhaps TRBD2 (6 bases). V was cut by 4 bases and J by 0 bases, with 12 bases left in between. Per germline, CDR1 MDHEN and CDR2 SYDVKM. The CDR3 consists of 16 residues. As DNA, the CDR3 is TGTGCCAGCAGTTCCCCGGGGGAGGCGAACACCGGGGAGCTGTTTTTT. It is translated as CASSSPGEANTGELFF. The full variable domain, with the rest looked up from reference TRBV28 and TRBJ2-2, is DVKVTQSSRYLVKRTGEKVFLECVQDMDHENMFWYRQDPGLGLRLIYFSYDVKMKEKGDIPEGYSVSREKKERFSLILESASTNQTSMYLCASSSPGEANTGELFFGEGSRLTVL.

This clonotype occurred many times. This rearrangement joins TRBV12-3 or TRBV12-4 to TRBJ1-5, with D possibly matching TRBD1 (5 bases). The CDR3 has 14 residues. The V end was cut by 2 bases, the J end by 2 bases, with 7 bases between. The CDR3 DNA follows: TGTGCCAGCAGTTTAAAGGGGCGCAATCAGCCCCAGCATTTT. It is translated as CASSLKGRNQPQHF.

The rearrangement links TRBV5-1 to TRBJ1-6; D is possibly TRBD1 (5 bases). Per germline, CDR1 SGHRS and CDR2 YFSETQ. The V and J ends lost 0 bases and 10 bases respectively, with 14 bases between them. The CDR3 extends over 15 amino acids. DNA of the CDR3: TGCGCCAGCAGCTTGGCGGGGGGGAAGGGATCACCCCTCCACTTT. Its protein product is CASSLAGGKGSPLHF.

This clonotype was seen only a few times. The chain uses TRBV7-9 and TRBJ1-1; D perhaps matches TRBD1 (6 bases). CDR3 length: 15 amino acids. Per germline, CDR1 SEHNR and CDR2 FQNEAQ (reference sequence). Between the trimmed V and J ends, which lost 5 bases and 4 bases, there was a span of 17 bases. DNA for the CDR3: TGTGCCAGCAGCCGGACACAGGGCCTGGGCACTGAAGCTTTCTTT. Residues: CASSRTQGLGTEAFF.

The V gene is TRBV6-6, the J gene TRBJ2-1; 12 nucleotides line up with TRBD2. The germline V gene has CDR1 MNHNY and CDR2 SVGAGI (reference sequence). The CDR3 is made up of 12 amino acids. V shed 5 bases and J 15 bases; nucleotides not matched to a gene: 5. The CDR3 is CASSRTGLAGFF. The CDR3 region has the DNA TGTGCCAGCAGTCGGACGGGACTAGCGGGGTTCTTC.

Many counts were recorded for this clonotype. The V and J genes are TRBV3-1 and TRBJ1-1; D remains ambiguous. The length of the CDR3 is 14 residues. V shed 0 bases and J shed 0 bases, with 5 bases lying between them. Germline V lookup: CDR1 LGHDT, CDR2 YNNKEL (reference sequence). This chain's CDR3 is CASSQDHMNTEAFF. In nucleotides, the CDR3 is TGTGCCAGCAGCCAAGACCATATGAACACTGAAGCTTTCTTT.